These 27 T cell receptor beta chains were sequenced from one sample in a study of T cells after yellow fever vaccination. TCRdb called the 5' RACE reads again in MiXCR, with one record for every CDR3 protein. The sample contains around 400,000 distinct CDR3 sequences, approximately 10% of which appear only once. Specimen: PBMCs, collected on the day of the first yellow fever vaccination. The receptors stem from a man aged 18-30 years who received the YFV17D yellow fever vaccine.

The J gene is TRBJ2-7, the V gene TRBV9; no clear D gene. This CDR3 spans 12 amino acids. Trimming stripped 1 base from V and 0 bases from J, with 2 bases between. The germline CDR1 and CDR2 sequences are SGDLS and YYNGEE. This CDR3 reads CASSVNSYEQYF. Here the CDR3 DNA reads TGTGCCAGCAGCGTAAACTCCTACGAGCAGTACTTC.

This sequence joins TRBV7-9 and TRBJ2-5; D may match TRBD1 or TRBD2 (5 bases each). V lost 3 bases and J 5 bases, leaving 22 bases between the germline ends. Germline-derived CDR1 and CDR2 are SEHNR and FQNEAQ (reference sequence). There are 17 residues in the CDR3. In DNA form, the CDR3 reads TGTGCCAGCAGCTTTGGGACCGGACCTCTGAACAGGGAGACCCAGTACTTC. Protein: CASSFGTGPLNRETQYF. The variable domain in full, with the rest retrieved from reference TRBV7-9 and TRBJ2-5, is DTGVSQNPRHKITKRGQNVTFRCDPISEHNRLYWYRQTLGQGPEFLTYFQNEAQLEKSRLLSDRFSAERPKGSFSTLEIQRTEQGDSAMYLCASSFGTGPLNRETQYFGPGTRLLVL.

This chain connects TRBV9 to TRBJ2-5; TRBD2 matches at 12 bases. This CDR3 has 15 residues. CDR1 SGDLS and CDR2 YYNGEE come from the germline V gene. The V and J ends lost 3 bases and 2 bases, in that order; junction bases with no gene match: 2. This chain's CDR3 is CASSAGLAGQETQYF. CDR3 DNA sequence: TGTGCCAGCAGCGCCGGACTAGCGGGACAAGAGACCCAGTACTTC.

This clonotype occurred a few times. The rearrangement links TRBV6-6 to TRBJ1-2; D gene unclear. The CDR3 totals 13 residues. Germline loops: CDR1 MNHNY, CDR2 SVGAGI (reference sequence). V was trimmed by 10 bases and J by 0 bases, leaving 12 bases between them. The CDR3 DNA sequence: TGTGCCATCGGGCAGCCAGCTAACTATGGCTACACCTTC. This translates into CAIGQPANYGYTF.

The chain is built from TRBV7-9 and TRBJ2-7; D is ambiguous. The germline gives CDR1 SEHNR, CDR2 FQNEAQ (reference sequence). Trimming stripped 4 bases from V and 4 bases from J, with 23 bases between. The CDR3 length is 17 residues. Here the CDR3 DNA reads TGTGCCAGCAGCTCGTCCCGACCCGGACCGCCTTTTTACGAGCAGTACTTC. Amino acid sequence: CASSSSRPGPPFYEQYF. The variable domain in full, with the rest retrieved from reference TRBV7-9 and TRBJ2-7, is DTGVSQNPRHKITKRGQNVTFRCDPISEHNRLYWYRQTLGQGPEFLTYFQNEAQLEKSRLLSDRFSAERPKGSFSTLEIQRTEQGDSAMYLCASSSSRPGPPFYEQYFGPGTRLTVT.

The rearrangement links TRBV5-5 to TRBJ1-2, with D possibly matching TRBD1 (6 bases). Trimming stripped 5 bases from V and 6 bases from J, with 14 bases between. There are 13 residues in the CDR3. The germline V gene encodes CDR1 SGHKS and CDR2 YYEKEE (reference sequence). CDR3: CASRPGGRDGYTF. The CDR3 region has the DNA TGTGCCAGCAGGCCGGGGGGGCGCGATGGCTACACCTTC.

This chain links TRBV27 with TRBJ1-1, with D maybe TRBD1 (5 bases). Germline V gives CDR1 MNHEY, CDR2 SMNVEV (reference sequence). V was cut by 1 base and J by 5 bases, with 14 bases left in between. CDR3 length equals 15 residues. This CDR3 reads CASSLYSRVGTEAFF. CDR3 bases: TGTGCCAGCAGTTTATACTCCAGGGTAGGGACTGAAGCTTTCTTT.

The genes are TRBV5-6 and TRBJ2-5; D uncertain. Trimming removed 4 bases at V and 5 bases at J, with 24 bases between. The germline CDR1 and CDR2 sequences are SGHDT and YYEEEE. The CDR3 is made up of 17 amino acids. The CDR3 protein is CASSPKKGSRGPETQYF. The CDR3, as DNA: TGTGCCAGCAGCCCAAAGAAGGGCTCAAGAGGCCCCGAGACCCAGTACTTC.

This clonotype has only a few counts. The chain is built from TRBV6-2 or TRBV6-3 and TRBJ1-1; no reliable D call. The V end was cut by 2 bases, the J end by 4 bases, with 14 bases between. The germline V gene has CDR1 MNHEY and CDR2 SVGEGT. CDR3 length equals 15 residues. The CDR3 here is CASSYGPRGSTEAFF. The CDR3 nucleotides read TGTGCCAGCAGTTACGGGCCTCGAGGAAGCACTGAAGCTTTCTTT.

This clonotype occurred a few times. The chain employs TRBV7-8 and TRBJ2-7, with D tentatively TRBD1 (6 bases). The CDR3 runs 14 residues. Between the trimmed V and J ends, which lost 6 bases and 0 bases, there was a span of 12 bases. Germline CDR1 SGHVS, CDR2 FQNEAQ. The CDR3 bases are TGTGCCAGCAGGCCCGACAGGCACTCCTACGAGCAGTACGTC. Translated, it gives CASRPDRHSYEQYV.

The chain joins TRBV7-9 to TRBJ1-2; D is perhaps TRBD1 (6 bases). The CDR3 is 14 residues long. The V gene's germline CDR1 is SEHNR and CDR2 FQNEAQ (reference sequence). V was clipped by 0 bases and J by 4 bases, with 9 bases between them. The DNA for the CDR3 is TGTGCCAGCAGCTTAGCGCCGGGGGCCTATGGCTACACCTTC. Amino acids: CASSLAPGAYGYTF.

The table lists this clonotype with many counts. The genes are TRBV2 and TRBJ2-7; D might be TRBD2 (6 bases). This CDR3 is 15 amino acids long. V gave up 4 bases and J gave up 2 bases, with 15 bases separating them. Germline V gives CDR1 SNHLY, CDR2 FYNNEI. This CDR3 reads CASSAGREFPYEQYV. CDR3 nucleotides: TGTGCCAGCAGTGCCGGGAGAGAATTTCCCTACGAGCAGTACGTC.

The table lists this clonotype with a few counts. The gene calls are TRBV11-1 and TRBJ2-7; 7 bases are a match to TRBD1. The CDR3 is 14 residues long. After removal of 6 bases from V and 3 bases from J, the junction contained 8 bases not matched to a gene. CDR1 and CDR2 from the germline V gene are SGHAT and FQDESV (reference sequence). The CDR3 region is CASRSTDRDYEQYF. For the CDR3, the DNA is TGTGCCAGCAGATCGACCGACAGGGACTACGAGCAGTACTTC. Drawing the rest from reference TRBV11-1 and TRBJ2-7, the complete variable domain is EAEVAQSPRYKITEKSQAVAFWCDPISGHATLYWYRQILGQGPELLVQFQDESVVDDSQLPKDRFSAERLKGVDSTLKIQPAELGDSAMYLCASRSTDRDYEQYFGPGTRLTVT.

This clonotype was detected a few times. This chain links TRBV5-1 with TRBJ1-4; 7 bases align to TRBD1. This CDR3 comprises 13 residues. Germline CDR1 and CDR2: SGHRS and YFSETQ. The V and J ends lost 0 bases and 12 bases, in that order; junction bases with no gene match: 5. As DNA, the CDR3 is TGCGCCAGCAGCTTGGGACCACAGGGGCAACTGTTTTTT. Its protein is CASSLGPQGQLFF.

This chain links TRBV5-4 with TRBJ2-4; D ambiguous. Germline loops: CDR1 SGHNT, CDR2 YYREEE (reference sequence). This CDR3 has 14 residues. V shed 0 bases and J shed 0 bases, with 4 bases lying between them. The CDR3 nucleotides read TGTGCCAGCAGCTTGGAGCTAGCCAAAAACATTCAGTACTTC. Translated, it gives CASSLELAKNIQYF.

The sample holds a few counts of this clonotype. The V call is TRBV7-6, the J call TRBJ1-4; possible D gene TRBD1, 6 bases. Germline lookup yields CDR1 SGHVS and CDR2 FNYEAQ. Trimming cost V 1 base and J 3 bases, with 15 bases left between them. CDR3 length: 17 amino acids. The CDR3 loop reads CASSLDGGLVPNEKLFF. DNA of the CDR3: TGTGCCAGCAGCTTAGATGGGGGGCTAGTCCCTAATGAAAAACTGTTTTTT.

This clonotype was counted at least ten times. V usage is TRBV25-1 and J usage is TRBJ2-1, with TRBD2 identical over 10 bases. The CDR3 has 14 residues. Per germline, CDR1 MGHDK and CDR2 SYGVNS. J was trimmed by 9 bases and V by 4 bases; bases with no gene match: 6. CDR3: CASSVLAGVSEQFF. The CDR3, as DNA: TGTGCCAGCAGTGTCCTAGCGGGGGTTAGTGAGCAGTTCTTC.

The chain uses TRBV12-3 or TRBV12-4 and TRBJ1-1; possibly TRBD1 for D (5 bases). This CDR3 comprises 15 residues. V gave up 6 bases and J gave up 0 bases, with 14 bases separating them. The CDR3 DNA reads TGTGCCAGCAGGACTAAGGGACGCATGAACACTGAAGCTTTCTTT. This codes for CASRTKGRMNTEAFF.

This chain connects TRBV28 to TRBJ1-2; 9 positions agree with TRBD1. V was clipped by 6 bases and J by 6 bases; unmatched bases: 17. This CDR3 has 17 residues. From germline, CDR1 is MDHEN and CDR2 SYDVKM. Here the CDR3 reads CASRRTGTGRGWDGYTF. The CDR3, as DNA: TGTGCCAGCAGGCGAACCGGGACAGGGCGGGGCTGGGATGGCTACACCTTC.

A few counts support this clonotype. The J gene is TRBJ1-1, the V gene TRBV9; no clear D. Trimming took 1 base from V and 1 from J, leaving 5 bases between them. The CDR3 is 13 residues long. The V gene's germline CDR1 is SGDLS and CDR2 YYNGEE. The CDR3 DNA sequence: TGTGCCAGCAGCGTACTGAAGAACACTGAAGCTTTCTTT. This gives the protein CASSVLKNTEAFF. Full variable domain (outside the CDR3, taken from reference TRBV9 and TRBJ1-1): DSGVTQTPKHLITATGQRVTLRCSPRSGDLSVYWYQQSLDQGLQFLIQYYNGEERAKGNILERFSAQQFPDLHSELNLSSLELGDSALYFCASSVLKNTEAFFGQGTRLTVV.

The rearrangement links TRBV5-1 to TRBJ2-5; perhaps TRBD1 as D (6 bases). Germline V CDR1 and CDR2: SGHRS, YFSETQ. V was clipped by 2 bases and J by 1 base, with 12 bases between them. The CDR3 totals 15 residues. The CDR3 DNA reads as TGCGCCAGCAGCTTCAGGGGCGGTAGCCAAGAGACCCAGTACTTC. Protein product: CASSFRGGSQETQYF.

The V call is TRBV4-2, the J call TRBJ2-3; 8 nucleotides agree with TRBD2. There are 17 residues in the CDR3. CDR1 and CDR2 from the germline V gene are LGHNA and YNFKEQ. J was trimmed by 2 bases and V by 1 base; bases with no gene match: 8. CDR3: CASSQVSAGDYTDTQYF. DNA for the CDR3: TGTGCCAGCAGCCAAGTATCAGCGGGGGACTACACAGATACGCAGTATTTT.

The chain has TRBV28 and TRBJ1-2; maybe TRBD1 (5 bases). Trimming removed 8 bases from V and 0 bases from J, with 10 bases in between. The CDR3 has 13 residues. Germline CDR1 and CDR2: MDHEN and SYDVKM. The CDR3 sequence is CASEDRPNYGYTF. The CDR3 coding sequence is TGTGCCAGCGAAGACAGACCTAACTATGGCTACACCTTC.

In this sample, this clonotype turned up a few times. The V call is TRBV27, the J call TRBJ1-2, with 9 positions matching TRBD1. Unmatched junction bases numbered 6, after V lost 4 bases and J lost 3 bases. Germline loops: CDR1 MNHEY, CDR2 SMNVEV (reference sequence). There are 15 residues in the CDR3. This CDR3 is CASSSHRGLDYGYTF. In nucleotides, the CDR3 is TGTGCCAGCAGTTCCCACAGGGGGCTGGACTATGGCTACACCTTC.

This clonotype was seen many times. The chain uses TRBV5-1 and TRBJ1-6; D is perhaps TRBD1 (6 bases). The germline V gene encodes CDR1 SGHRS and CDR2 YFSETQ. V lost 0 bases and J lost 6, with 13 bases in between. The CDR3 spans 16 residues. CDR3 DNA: TGCGCCAGCAGCTTGGATCAGGGGTCGCCTAATTCACCCCTCCACTTT. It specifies CASSLDQGSPNSPLHF.

CDR3 nucleotide sequence: TGCGCCAGCAGCCAAGGTAGAGCCTATAATTCACCCCTCCACTTT. Translating gives CASSQGRAYNSPLHF. The genes are TRBV4-3 and TRBJ1-6; D call uncertain. Looked up from germline, CDR1 is LGHNA and CDR2 is YSLEER. V dropped 1 base and J dropped 2 bases, with 6 bases sitting between them. The CDR3 is 15 amino acids.

DNA for the CDR3: TGCAGTGCTAGAGCGTCGGGAGGGGCGGGAGCTTTCTTT. Protein sequence: CSARASGGAGAFF. The V and J genes are TRBV20-1 and TRBJ1-1; tentative D call: TRBD1 (5 bases). The CDR3 extends over 13 amino acids. Trimming cost V 1 base and J 10 bases, with 16 bases left between them. Germline CDR1 DFQATT, CDR2 SNEGSKA (reference sequence).